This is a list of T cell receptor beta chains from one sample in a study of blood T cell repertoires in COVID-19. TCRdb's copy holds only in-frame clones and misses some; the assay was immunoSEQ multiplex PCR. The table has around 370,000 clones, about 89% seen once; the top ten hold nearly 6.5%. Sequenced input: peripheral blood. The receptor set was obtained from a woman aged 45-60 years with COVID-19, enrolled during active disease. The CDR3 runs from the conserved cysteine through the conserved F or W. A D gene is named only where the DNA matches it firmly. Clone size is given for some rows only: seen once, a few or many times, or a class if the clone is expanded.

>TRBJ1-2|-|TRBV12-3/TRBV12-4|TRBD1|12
TGTGCCAGTACAGGGGAGAACTATGGCTACACCTTC
CASTGENYGYTF
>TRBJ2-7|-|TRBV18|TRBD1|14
TGTGCCAGCTCAGCCGGGACAGGAACCTACGAGCAGTACTTC
CASSAGTGTYEQYF
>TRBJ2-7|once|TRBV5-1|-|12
TGCGCCAGCAGCTTGTCGGGTTACGAGCAGTACTTC
CASSLSGYEQYF
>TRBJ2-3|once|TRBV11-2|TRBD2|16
TGTGCCAGCAGCCCACACGGGGGAGGGCCGACAGATACGCAGTATTTT
CASSPHGGGPTDTQYF
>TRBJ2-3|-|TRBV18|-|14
TGTGCCAGCTCACCACCCAGCGTCCCAGATACGCAGTATTTT
CASSPPSVPDTQYF
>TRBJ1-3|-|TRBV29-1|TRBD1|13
TGCAGCGTCCGAAGACAGGGAGGAAACACCATATATTTT
CSVRRQGGNTIYF
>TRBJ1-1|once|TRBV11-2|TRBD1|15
TGTGCCAGCAGCTTAGGGCTAGGGGGCGAGTCGAGAGCTTTCTTT
CASSLGLGGESRAFF
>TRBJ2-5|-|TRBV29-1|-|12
TGCAGCGGGTGGAGAACCCAAGAGACCCAGTACTTC
CSGWRTQETQYF
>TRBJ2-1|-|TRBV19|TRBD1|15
TGTGCCAGTAGTATATCGGGACAGCCCCACAATGAGCAGTTCTTC
CASSISGQPHNEQFF
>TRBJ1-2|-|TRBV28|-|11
TGTGCCAGTACAGGGAACTATGGCTACACCTTC
CASTGNYGYTF
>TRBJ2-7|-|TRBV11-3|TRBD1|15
TGTGCCAGCAGCCCAAGGGGTCAGGGGGTCTACGAGCAGTACTTC
CASSPRGQGVYEQYF